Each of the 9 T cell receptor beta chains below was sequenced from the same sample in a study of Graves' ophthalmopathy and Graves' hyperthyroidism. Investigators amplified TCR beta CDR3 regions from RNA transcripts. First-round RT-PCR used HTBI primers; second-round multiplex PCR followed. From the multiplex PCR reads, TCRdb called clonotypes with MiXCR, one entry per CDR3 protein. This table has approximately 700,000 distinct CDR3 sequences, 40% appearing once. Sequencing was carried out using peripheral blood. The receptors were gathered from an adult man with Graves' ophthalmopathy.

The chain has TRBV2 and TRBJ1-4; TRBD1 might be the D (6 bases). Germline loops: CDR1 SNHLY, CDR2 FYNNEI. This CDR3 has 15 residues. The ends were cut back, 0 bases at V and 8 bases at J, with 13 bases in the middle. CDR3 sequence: CASSEANRVGEKLFF. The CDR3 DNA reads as TGTGCCAGCAGTGAAGCAAACAGGGTCGGGGAAAAACTGTTTTTT. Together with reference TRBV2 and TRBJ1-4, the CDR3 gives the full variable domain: EPEVTQTPSHQVTQMGQEVILRCVPISNHLYFYWYRQILGQKVEFLVSFYNNEISEKSEIFDDQFSVERPDGSNFTLKIRSTKLEDSAMYFCASSEANRVGEKLFFGSGTQLSVL.

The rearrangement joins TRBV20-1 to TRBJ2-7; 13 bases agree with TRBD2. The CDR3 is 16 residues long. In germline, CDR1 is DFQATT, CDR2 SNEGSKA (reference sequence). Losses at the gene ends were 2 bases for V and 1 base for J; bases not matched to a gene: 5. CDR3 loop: CSARSGLAGESYEQYF. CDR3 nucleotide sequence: TGCAGTGCTAGATCCGGACTAGCGGGAGAATCCTACGAGCAGTACTTC.

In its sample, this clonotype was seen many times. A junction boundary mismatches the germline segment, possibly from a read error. The CDR3 here is CASTLLAGGDTEAFF. DNA of the CDR3: TGTGCCAGCACCTTACTGGCGGGGGGGGACACTGAAGCTTTCTTT. This chain connects TRBV7-9 to TRBJ1-1, with D possibly matching TRBD1 (5 bases). Germline loops: CDR1 SEHNR, CDR2 FQNEAQ (reference sequence). The CDR3 extends over 15 amino acids.

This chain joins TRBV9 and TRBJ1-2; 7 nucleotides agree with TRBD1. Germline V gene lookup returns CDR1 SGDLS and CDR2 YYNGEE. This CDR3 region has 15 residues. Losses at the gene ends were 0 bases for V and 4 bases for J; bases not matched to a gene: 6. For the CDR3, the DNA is TGTGCCAGCAGCGTAGCTACAGGGGTCCTCTATGGCTACACCTTC. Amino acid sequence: CASSVATGVLYGYTF.

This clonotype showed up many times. CDR3 loop: CASSLRQTEAFF. The CDR3 DNA sequence: TGTGCCAGCAGCCTTAGACAGACTGAAGCTTTCTTT. This sequence joins TRBV7-8 and TRBJ1-1; perhaps TRBD1 as D (5 bases). Per germline, CDR1 SGHVS and CDR2 FQNEAQ. The CDR3 has 12 residues. With 5 bases removed from V and 5 bases from J, the gap between germline ends came to 9 bases. The variable domain in full, with the rest retrieved from reference TRBV7-8 and TRBJ1-1, is GAGVSQSPRYKVAKRGQDVALRCDPISGHVSLFWYQQALGQGPEFLTYFQNEAQLDKSGLPSDRFFAERPEGSVSTLKIQRTQQEDSAVYLCASSLRQTEAFFGQGTRLTVV.

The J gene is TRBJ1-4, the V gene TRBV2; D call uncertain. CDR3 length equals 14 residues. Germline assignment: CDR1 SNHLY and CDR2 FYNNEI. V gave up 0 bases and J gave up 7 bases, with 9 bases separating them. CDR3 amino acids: CASSEAHIAEKLFF. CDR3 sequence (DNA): TGTGCCAGCAGTGAAGCCCATATTGCTGAAAAACTGTTTTTT.

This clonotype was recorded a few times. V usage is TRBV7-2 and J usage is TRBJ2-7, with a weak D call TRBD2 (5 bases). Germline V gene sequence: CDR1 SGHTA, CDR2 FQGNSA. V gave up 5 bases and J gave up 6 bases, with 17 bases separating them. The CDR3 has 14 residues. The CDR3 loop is CASSPTPGTGEQYF. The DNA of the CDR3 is TGTGCCAGCAGCCCAACTCCGGGAACGGGCGAGCAGTACTTC. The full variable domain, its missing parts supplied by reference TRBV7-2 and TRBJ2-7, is GAGVSQSPSNKVTEKGKDVELRCDPISGHTALYWYRQSLGQGLEFLIYFQGNSAPDKSGLPSDRFSAERTGGSVSTLTIQRTQQEDSAVYLCASSPTPGTGEQYFGPGTRLTVT.

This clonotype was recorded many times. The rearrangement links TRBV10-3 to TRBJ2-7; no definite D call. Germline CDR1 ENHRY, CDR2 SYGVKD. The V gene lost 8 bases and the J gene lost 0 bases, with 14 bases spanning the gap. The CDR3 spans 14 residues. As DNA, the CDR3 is TGTGCCATCCTCCAAGGCGAGAACTCCTACGAGCAGTACTTC. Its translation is CAILQGENSYEQYF.

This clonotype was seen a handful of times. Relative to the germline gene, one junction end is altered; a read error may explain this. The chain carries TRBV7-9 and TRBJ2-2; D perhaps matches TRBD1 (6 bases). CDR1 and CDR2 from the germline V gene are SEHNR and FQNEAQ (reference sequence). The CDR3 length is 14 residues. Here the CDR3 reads CASSQHRATGELFF. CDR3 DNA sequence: TGCGCCAGCAGCCAACACAGGGCCACCGGGGAGCTGTTTTTT.